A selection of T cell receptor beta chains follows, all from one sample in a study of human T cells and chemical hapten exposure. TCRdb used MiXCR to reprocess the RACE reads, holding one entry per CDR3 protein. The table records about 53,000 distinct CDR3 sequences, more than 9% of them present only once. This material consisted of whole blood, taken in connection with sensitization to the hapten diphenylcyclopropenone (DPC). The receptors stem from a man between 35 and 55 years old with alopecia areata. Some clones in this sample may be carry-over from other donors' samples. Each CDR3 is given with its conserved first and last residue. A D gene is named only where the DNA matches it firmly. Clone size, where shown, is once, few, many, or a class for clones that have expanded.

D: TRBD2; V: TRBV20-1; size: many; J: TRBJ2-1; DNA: TGCAGTGCAGTACCGGGACTAGCGGGAGTCGAGCAGTTCTTC; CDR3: CSAVPGLAGVEQFF
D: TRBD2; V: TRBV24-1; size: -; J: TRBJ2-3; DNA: TGTGCCACCAGTGTCCTAGCGGCGGACGGCACAGATACGCAGTATTTT; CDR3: CATSVLAADGTDTQYF
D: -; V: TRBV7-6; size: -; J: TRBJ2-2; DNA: TGTGCCAGCAGCCCCGACCCTCGGGACAACACCGGGGAGCTGTTTTTT; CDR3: CASSPDPRDNTGELFF
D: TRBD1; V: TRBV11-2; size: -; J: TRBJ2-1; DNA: TGTGCCAGCAGCATATCCGGGACAGGTTGGTTTAATGAGCAGTTCTTC; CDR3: CASSISGTGWFNEQFF
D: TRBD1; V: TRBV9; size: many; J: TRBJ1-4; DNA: TGTGCCAGCAGCGGGCAACAGGGGGCGAGTGAAAAACTGTTTTTT; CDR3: CASSGQQGASEKLFF
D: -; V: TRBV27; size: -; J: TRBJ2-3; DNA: TGTGCCAGCAGTGCCCAGGTCCTGCATACGCAGTATTTT; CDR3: CASSAQVLHTQYF
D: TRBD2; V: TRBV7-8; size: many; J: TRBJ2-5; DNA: TGTGCCAGCAGCCAAGCCGAACTAGCGGGGGGACAAGAGACCCAGTACTTC; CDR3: CASSQAELAGGQETQYF
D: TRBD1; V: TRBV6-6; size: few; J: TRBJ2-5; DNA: TGTGCCAGCAGTTATTCCGGGACAGGGGGAGAGACCCAGTACTTC; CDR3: CASSYSGTGGETQYF
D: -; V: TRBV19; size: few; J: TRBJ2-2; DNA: TGTGCCAGTAGTGTCTCAGGGACCGGGGAGCTGTTTTTT; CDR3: CASSVSGTGELFF
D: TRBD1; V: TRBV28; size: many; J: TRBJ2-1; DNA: TGTGCCAGCAGTTCCGACAGGGATGAGCAGTTCTTC; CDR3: CASSSDRDEQFF
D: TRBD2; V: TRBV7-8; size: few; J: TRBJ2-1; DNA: TGTGCCAGCAGCCACACTCGGAGTAGCGGGACTGATGAGCAGTTCTTC; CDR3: CASSHTRSSGTDEQFF
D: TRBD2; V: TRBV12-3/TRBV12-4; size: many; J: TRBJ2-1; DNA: TGTGCCAGCAGTTTAGTCGCGGGAGGGCACGGTGAGCAGTTCTTC; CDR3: CASSLVAGGHGEQFF
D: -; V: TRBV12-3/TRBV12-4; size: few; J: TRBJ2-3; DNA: TGTGCCAGCAGTTTAGGTCGTACAGATACGCAGTATTTT; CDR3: CASSLGRTDTQYF
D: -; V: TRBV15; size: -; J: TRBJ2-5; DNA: TGTGCCACCAGCAGACAAAATTCAGAGACCCAGTACTTC; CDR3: CATSRQNSETQYF
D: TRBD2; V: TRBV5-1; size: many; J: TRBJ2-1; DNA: TGCGCCAGCAGCTTGGTGCCAGCGGGAGTCAGCTCGGACAATGAGCAGTTCTTC; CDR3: CASSLVPAGVSSDNEQFF
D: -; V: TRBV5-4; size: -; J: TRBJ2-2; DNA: TGTGCCAGCAGCGCCTTCGGAGGAGCCGGGGAGCTGTTTTTT; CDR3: CASSAFGGAGELFF
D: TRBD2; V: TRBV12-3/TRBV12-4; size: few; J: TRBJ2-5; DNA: TGTGCCAGCAAAGGCGGGTTAGCGGGAGACCAAGAGACCCAGTACTTC; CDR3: CASKGGLAGDQETQYF
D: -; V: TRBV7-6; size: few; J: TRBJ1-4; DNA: TGTGCCAGCAGCCCCGGCCGTCGGGGGGCGGTGGAAAAACTGTTTTTT; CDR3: CASSPGRRGAVEKLFF
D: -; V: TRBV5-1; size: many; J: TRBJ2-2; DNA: TGCGCCAGCAGCTTGGAGCCGGGAAACGCCGGGGAGCTGTTTTTT; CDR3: CASSLEPGNAGELFF
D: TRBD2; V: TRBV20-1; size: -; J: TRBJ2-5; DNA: TGCAGTGCTAGAGGTTACATGACTAGCTCATCCGGGGGGGAGACCCAGTACTTC; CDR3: CSARGYMTSSSGGETQYF
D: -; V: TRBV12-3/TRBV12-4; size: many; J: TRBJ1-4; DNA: TGTGCCAGCAGTTTGGTGGGCAGGGTCGAAAAACTGTTTTTT; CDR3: CASSLVGRVEKLFF
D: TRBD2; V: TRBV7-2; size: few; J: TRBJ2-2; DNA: TGTGCCAGCAGCTTGAAGCGGCTAGCGGGAGCGGTGGGAGCCGGGGAGCTGTTTTTT; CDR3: CASSLKRLAGAVGAGELFF
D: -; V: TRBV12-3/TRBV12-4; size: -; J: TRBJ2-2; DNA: TGTGCCAGCAGTTTCTCCGGGAGAGGCACCGGGGAGCTGTTTTTT; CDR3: CASSFSGRGTGELFF
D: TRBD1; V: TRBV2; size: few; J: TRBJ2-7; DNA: TGTGCCAGCAGTGGGAACAGGGGCTACGAGCAGTACTTC; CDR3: CASSGNRGYEQYF
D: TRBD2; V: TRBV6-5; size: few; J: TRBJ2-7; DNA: TGTGCCAGCAGTTCCCTGGGACTAGCGGGAGACGTCGAGCAGTACTTC; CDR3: CASSSLGLAGDVEQYF